This TCR beta chain was identified during a study of cytomegalovirus exposure and HLA in healthy donors. Notes on the study in general: The productive fraction for most TCR beta V segments was about 90% or about 30% in an earlier analysis. According to the study, roughly 160 TCR beta chains were cytomegalovirus-associated.

PCR was performed using 60 Vbeta and 13 Jbeta primers. Clones were read by immunoSEQ multiplex PCR, and TCRdb kept only the in-frame ones, dropping some. This sample carries fewer than 180,000 clones, about four fifths of them seen once, and the ten largest clones take approximately 6%. V shed 4 bases and J shed 2 bases, with 9 bases lying between them. The CDR3 covers 14 residues. Germline V gene sequence: CDR1 SGHTA, CDR2 FQGNSA. Concerning this clone: Its antigen is currently unknown.

Specimen: PBMCs. The sequence was obtained from a man in his forties or fifties in good health and CMV-seropositive. This chain joins TRBV7-2 and TRBJ1-5, with D maybe TRBD1 (6 bases). This chain's CDR3 is CASSSKGGNQPQHF. CDR3 nucleotides: TGTGCCAGCAGCTCCAAGGGGGGCAATCAGCCCCAGCATTTT.